This T cell receptor beta chain emerged from a study of cytomegalovirus exposure and HLA in healthy donors. The study, taken as a whole, reports: For most TCR beta V segments, an earlier analysis put the productive rate at about 90% or about 30% of the time. Some TCR beta chains (roughly 150 of them) were listed as cytomegalovirus-associated. In a later analysis, TCR beta V- and J-gene trimming was associated with a missense DCLRE1C variant.

As concerns this clone: Its antigen is still unknown.

Whereas donors were nominally healthy upon sampling, unrecorded immune exposures were probable. The PCR contained 60 Vbeta and 13 Jbeta primers. Profiling relied on immunoSEQ multiplex PCR, and the TCRdb table lists in-frame clones only, not all of them. The table has roughly 190,000 clones, roughly three quarters seen once. The CDR3 contains 15 residues. J lost 7 bases, V lost 4 bases, and 7 bases had no gene match. Germline values: CDR1 SGHRS, CDR2 YFSETQ. The material sequenced was PBMCs. V gene TRBV5-1 combines with J gene TRBJ2-1, with 11 positions matching TRBD1. The clonotype was recovered from a woman in her forties or fifties in good health and CMV-seronegative. As DNA, the CDR3 is TGCGCCAGCAGCATCCCCGGGACAGGGGGTAATGAGCAGTTCTTC. Translation: CASSIPGTGGNEQFF.